The 10 T cell receptor beta chains below were found in one sample sequenced in a study of T and B cells in COVID-19 patients. BIOMED2 TRB-A/B primer pools were used in multiplex TRB PCR. One entry per CDR3 protein results from TCRdb running MiXCR on the multiplex PCR reads. The table lists about 3,200 distinct CDR3 sequences, roughly 26% of them singletons. Each TRB amplification used roughly 220-550 ng of genomic DNA from blood. Source material: blood. These receptors were collected from a human donor with active COVID-19.

This clonotype qualifies as medium-sized. The chain combines TRBV30 with TRBJ2-2, with D possibly being TRBD1 (7 bases). Trimming took off 2 bases at V and 7 bases at J, with 17 bases between the two ends. Germline V gene sequence: CDR1 GTSNPN, CDR2 SVGIG (reference sequence). The CDR3 has 15 residues. The CDR3 coding sequence is TGTGCCTGGAGTCGACAGGGCCCGGGGGACGGGGAGCTGTTTTTT. It codes for CAWSRQGPGDGELFF.

This clonotype qualifies as medium-sized. V gene TRBV29-1 combines with J gene TRBJ1-5; D call uncertain. Per the germline V gene, CDR1 is SQVTM and CDR2 is ANQGSEA. The V gene lost 4 bases and the J gene lost 3 bases, with 7 bases spanning the gap. CDR3 size: 12 residues. CDR3 in amino acids: CSVAQSNQPQHF. CDR3 nucleotides: TGCAGCGTTGCCCAGTCCAATCAGCCCCAGCATTTT.

The V call is TRBV6-1, the J call TRBJ2-3; D perhaps matches TRBD2 (6 bases). Germline CDR1 and CDR2: MNHNS and SASEGT. Trimming stripped 6 bases from V and 4 bases from J, with 8 bases between. This CDR3 has 12 residues. CDR3 loop: CASSSGADTQYF. The DNA of the CDR3 is TGTGCCAGCAGCTCGGGGGCAGATACGCAGTATTTT.

This clonotype qualifies as medium-sized. The gene calls are TRBV6-5 and TRBJ1-1; 8 nucleotides align to TRBD1. Germline CDR1 is MNHEY and CDR2 is SVGAGI. This CDR3 is built from 12 residues. J was trimmed by 11 bases and V by 8 bases; bases with no gene match: 10. The CDR3 here is CASQTGVGLAFF. The CDR3 coding sequence is TGTGCCAGCCAGACAGGGGTCGGCCTGGCTTTCTTT.

V and J are TRBV20-1 and TRBJ1-6; D is possibly TRBD1 (5 bases). The CDR3 runs 16 residues. Germline CDR1 DFQATT, CDR2 SNEGSKA (reference sequence). With 4 bases removed from V and 5 bases from J, the gap between germline ends came to 18 bases. The CDR3 loop is CSAISPSGGDNSPLHF. Written as DNA, the CDR3 is TGCAGTGCTATATCCCCAAGCGGGGGGGATAATTCACCCCTCCACTTT.

The V and J genes are TRBV5-1 and TRBJ2-5, with D perhaps matching TRBD1 or TRBD2 (5 bases each). The length of the CDR3 is 15 residues. The V gene's germline CDR1 is SGHRS and CDR2 YFSETQ. Trimming cost V 2 bases and J 5 bases, with 16 bases left between them. The CDR3 DNA reads TGCGCCAGCAGCTTTGCTGGGGCGAGGGCGGAGACCCAGTACTTC. This encodes CASSFAGARAETQYF.

The genes are TRBV14 and TRBJ2-7; D possibly uses TRBD1 or TRBD2 (5 bases each). This CDR3 spans 16 amino acids. Trimming cost V 1 base and J 3 bases, with 16 bases left between them. From germline, CDR1 is SGHDN and CDR2 FVKESK. The CDR3 bases are TGTGCCAGCAGCCAAGGCTGGGAGACAGAGGGCTACGAGCAGTACTTC. Protein: CASSQGWETEGYEQYF.

This rearrangement joins TRBV5-5 to TRBJ1-1; D is ambiguous. The germline CDR1 and CDR2 sequences are SGHKS and YYEKEE (reference sequence). This CDR3 is 15 amino acids long. With 3 bases removed from V and 4 bases from J, the gap between germline ends came to 16 bases. This CDR3 reads CASSSPLGGGTEAFF. The CDR3 nucleotides are TGTGCCAGCAGCTCCCCGTTGGGAGGCGGCACTGAAGCTTTCTTT.

The chain recombines TRBV6-5 with TRBJ2-1; 13 nucleotides agree with TRBD2. From germline, CDR1 is MNHEY and CDR2 SVGAGI. J gave up 9 bases and V 6 bases, and 5 bases lay outside the gene matches. The CDR3 has 14 amino acids. CDR3 sequence: CASRRLAGGGEQFF. The CDR3 nucleotides are TGTGCCAGCAGAAGACTAGCGGGGGGTGGTGAGCAGTTCTTC.

This clonotype showed up many times. The genes are TRBV7-9 and TRBJ2-7; possibly TRBD1 for D (6 bases). V lost 5 bases to trimming and J lost 1 base, with 15 bases between them. This CDR3 is 15 amino acids long. CDR1 and CDR2 from the germline V gene are SEHNR and FQNEAQ (reference sequence). For the CDR3, the DNA is TGTGCCAGCAGCGCCCCCGGACAGCTGTCCTACGAGCAGTACTTC. Encoded protein: CASSAPGQLSYEQYF.